This TCR beta chain stems from a study of radiation and T cells in renal cell carcinoma. Study summary: Nephrectomy followed 15 Gy stereotactic body radiation by 4 weeks.

Germline trimming cut 3 bases from V and 1 base from J; bases unmatched to any gene: 5. Per germline, CDR1 SGHAT and CDR2 FQNNGV. The length of the CDR3 is 15 residues. Study conclusions and caveats: In blood, top tumor clones expanded by 2 weeks, shrinking by 4.

Regarding time point: baseline pretreatment blood. The treatment here: 15 Gy SBRT to primary tumor, nephrectomy 4 weeks later. After SBRT, blood was collected at 2 and 4 weeks, plus baseline. This renal cell carcinoma was of the clear cell type. Turning to this clone: Its matching antigen is unknown.

Sequencing used immunoSEQ multiplex PCR; TCRdb keeps in-frame clones, though not all of them. The table shows 100,000 to 150,000 clones, with roughly 80% occurring only once. Sequenced here: blood, sampled from a patient whose treatment included radiotherapy and nephrectomy. V usage is TRBV11-2 and J usage is TRBJ2-5; 7 bases align to TRBD1. The receptor was isolated from an older woman with renal cell carcinoma. The CDR3 loop is CASSFGTEAQETQYF. The CDR3 bases are TGTGCCAGCAGCTTCGGGACAGAGGCCCAAGAGACCCAGTACTTC. Looking up the rest from reference TRBV11-2 and TRBJ2-5 gives the full variable domain: EAGVAQSPRYKIIEKRQSVAFWCNPISGHATLYWYQQILGQGPKLLIQFQNNGVVDDSQLPKDRFSAERLKGVDSTLKIQPAKLEDSAVYLCASSFGTEAQETQYFGPGTRLLVL.